The source of this T cell receptor beta chain is a study of T-cell reconstitution after alpha-beta-depleted transplantation in children. Findings of the study overall: Surviving recipient T cells and intrathymic progenitors accounted for some patients' high TCRbeta diversity at day 60. Diversity and T-cell counts at one year after transplant derived mostly from new T cells. Reported findings indicate that, about two months after transplant, alpha-beta T cells came from several hundred expanded clones, which were derived from non-depleted graft cells.

As it was prepared, the TCRbeta library received unique molecular identifiers. TCRdb re-derived calls from the PCR reads in MiXCR, one entry per CDR3 protein. The sample lists 90,000 to 130,000 distinct CDR3 sequences, 10% occurring once. This clonotype has just a few counts. Its antigen is undetermined. Sequences were derived from PBMCs, sampled before TCRalphabeta/CD19-depleted stem cell transplant. The origin of this receptor is a boy aged 2 to 10 with acute lymphoblastic leukemia, due to receive a stem cell transplant.

This CDR3 is CASSLTGPNQPQHF. CDR3 nucleotide sequence: TGCGCCAGCAGCTTGACGGGGCCCAATCAGCCCCAGCATTTT. The genes are TRBV5-1 and TRBJ1-5, with D possibly TRBD1 on 5 matching bases. Germline V CDR1 and CDR2: SGHRS, YFSETQ. The CDR3 is made up of 14 amino acids. Trimming took off 1 base at V and 3 bases at J, with 8 bases between the two ends.